The 28 T cell receptor beta chains listed next were all sequenced from one sample in a study of beta chain features in type 1 diabetes. As every portion of the isolated RNA was reverse transcribed, the sequencing read expressed TCRB transcripts. Clones were read by immunoSEQ multiplex PCR, and TCRdb kept only the in-frame ones, dropping some. The sample lists about 270,000 clones, around 14% occurring once. Sequencing was carried out using naive CD4+ T cells from blood. The receptors shown here come from a woman aged 40-49 years in good health.

V gene TRBV5-1 combines with J gene TRBJ1-1, with D possibly being TRBD1 (5 bases). The V gene lost 0 bases and the J gene lost 4 bases, with 10 bases spanning the gap. The germline V gene encodes CDR1 SGHRS and CDR2 YFSETQ. This CDR3 has 14 amino acids. For the CDR3, the DNA is TGCGCCAGCAGCTTGGCCGGGGGGGGCACTGAAGCTTTCTTT. Translation gives CASSLAGGGTEAFF.

The J gene is TRBJ1-4, the V gene TRBV7-2; D unresolved. Germline V gives CDR1 SGHTA, CDR2 FQGNSA. With 1 base removed from V and 0 bases from J, the gap between germline ends came to 6 bases. There are 15 residues in the CDR3. The CDR3 bases are TGTGCCAGCAGCTTAGTTGGAGCAACTAATGAAAAACTGTTTTTT. Its protein is CASSLVGATNEKLFF.

The V call is TRBV5-5, the J call TRBJ2-1, with D perhaps matching TRBD1 (5 bases). Trimming stripped 4 bases from V and 9 bases from J, with 11 bases between. The CDR3 runs 12 residues. The germline V gene has CDR1 SGHKS and CDR2 YYEKEE (reference sequence). In DNA form, the CDR3 reads TGTGCCAGCAGCCTAGGGGTCGGTGAGCAGTTCTTC. It yields the protein CASSLGVGEQFF.

V gene TRBV6-5 combines with J gene TRBJ1-2; possibly TRBD1 for D (5 bases). This CDR3 has 14 residues. Trimming shortened V by 5 bases and J by 4 bases, and 14 bases separated the two germline ends. Germline V gives CDR1 MNHEY, CDR2 SVGAGI. Here the CDR3 reads CASSPGRQGYGYTF. CDR3 sequence (DNA): TGTGCCAGCAGTCCCGGGCGGCAGGGCTATGGCTACACCTTC.

V is TRBV7-8 and J is TRBJ1-4, with D possibly TRBD1 on 6 matching bases. With 5 bases removed from V and 3 bases from J, the gap between germline ends came to 13 bases. The CDR3 length is 15 residues. The germline V gene has CDR1 SGHVS and CDR2 FQNEAQ. As DNA, the CDR3 is TGTGCCAGCAGCACCCGACAGGCGCCTAATGAAAAACTGTTTTTT. Its protein is CASSTRQAPNEKLFF.

This clone was detected only a few times. CDR3 amino acids: CASSVDIYTEAFF. The CDR3 nucleotides are TGTGCCAGCAGTGTGGACATCTACACTGAAGCTTTCTTT. The chain uses TRBV6-4 and TRBJ1-1; TRBD1 might be the D (5 bases). Deletions cut 4 bases from V and 3 bases from J, with 9 bases between. CDR3 length: 13 residues. Germline lookup yields CDR1 MRHNA and CDR2 SNTAGT.

This clone has more than one count but fewer than ten. V and J are TRBV4-1 and TRBJ2-7, with D possibly TRBD2 on 5 matching bases. V was pared by 0 bases and J by 5 bases, with 11 bases between. The CDR3 length is 14 residues. Germline V gives CDR1 MGHRA, CDR2 YSYEKL. The CDR3 reads CASSQDASRDEQYF. The CDR3 DNA sequence: TGCGCCAGCAGCCAAGATGCGTCGCGGGACGAGCAGTACTTC.

The chain combines TRBV18 with TRBJ2-3, with 7 nucleotides matching TRBD1. This CDR3 comprises 15 residues. CDR1 and CDR2 from the germline V gene are KGHSH and LQKENI. J gave up 4 bases and V 1 base, and 5 bases lay outside the gene matches. CDR3: CASSPQNRGPDTQYF. The CDR3, as DNA: TGTGCCAGCTCACCACAGAACAGGGGCCCAGATACGCAGTATTTT.

The chain has TRBV6-1 and TRBJ1-2; 7 bases line up with TRBD1. The CDR3 spans 13 residues. Losses at the gene ends were 3 bases for V and 4 bases for J; bases not matched to a gene: 2. Germline V CDR1 and CDR2: MNHNS, SASEGT. Here the CDR3 reads CASSERQGYGYTF. As DNA, the CDR3 is TGTGCCAGCAGTGAGAGACAGGGCTATGGCTACACCTTC.

The V call is TRBV11-2, the J call TRBJ1-1; no reliable D call. Germline CDR1 is SGHAT and CDR2 is FQNNGV. The CDR3 has 13 residues. V lost 6 bases to trimming and J lost 4 bases, with 12 bases between them. The DNA of the CDR3 is TGTGCCAGCAGACTTAGGGAGACCACTGAAGCTTTCTTT. Translation: CASRLRETTEAFF.

This clone showed up just a few times. The chain joins TRBV11-2 to TRBJ2-3; possible D gene TRBD1, 6 bases. Per the germline V gene, CDR1 is SGHAT and CDR2 is FQNNGV. V gave up 3 bases and J gave up 0 bases, with 10 bases separating them. The CDR3 consists of 15 residues. The DNA of the CDR3 is TGTGCCAGCAGCTTCAGGGGACAAAGCACAGATACGCAGTATTTT. This encodes CASSFRGQSTDTQYF.

The V and J genes are TRBV7-9 and TRBJ2-3, with 9 bases aligning to TRBD2. J lost 2 bases, V lost 5 bases, and 11 bases had no gene match. CDR3 length: 17 residues. In germline, CDR1 is SEHNR, CDR2 FQNEAQ (reference sequence). CDR3 in DNA: TGTGCCAGCAGCATCCTAGCGGGGTGGAGCTTCACAGATACGCAGTATTTT. As protein: CASSILAGWSFTDTQYF.

This clone occurred a few times. The rearrangement uses TRBV10-3 and TRBJ1-1; D not certain. The CDR3 length is 13 residues. The germline V gene encodes CDR1 ENHRY and CDR2 SYGVKD. The ends were cut back, 5 bases at V and 1 base at J, with 8 bases in the middle. As DNA, the CDR3 is TGTGCCATCAGTCGACAAGAGAACACTGAAGCTTTCTTT. As protein: CAISRQENTEAFF.

This clone was seen only a few times. The rearrangement joins TRBV4-3 to TRBJ2-3, with 7 bases fitting TRBD2. The CDR3 runs to 15 residues. The ends lost 2 bases at V and 7 bases at J; junction bases unmatched: 9. Germline V gene lookup returns CDR1 LGHNA and CDR2 YSLEER. Here the CDR3 reads CASSQTRTSLHTQYF. CDR3 DNA sequence: TGCGCCAGCAGCCAAACTCGGACTAGTCTCCATACGCAGTATTTT.

This clone turned up a few times. The V call is TRBV7-9, the J call TRBJ1-2; 10 nucleotides agree with TRBD1. CDR1 is SEHNR and CDR2 is FQNEAQ in the germline V gene (reference sequence). V shed 2 bases, J shed 4 bases, and the junction held 13 bases outside the gene matches. CDR3 length equals 18 residues. CDR3 protein: CASSLRRTGGSMGYGYTF. CDR3 DNA sequence: TGTGCCAGCAGCTTACGAAGGACAGGGGGAAGTATGGGCTATGGCTACACCTTC.

This chain links TRBV9 with TRBJ2-5; 10 nucleotides agree with TRBD1. J was trimmed by 4 bases and V by 6 bases; bases with no gene match: 12. The CDR3 loop spans 16 amino acids. The germline CDR1 and CDR2 sequences are SGDLS and YYNGEE. The CDR3 sequence is CASTRGTGALGETQYF. DNA for the CDR3: TGTGCCAGCACAAGGGGGACAGGGGCCCTCGGAGAGACCCAGTACTTC. The whole variable domain, remainder taken from reference TRBV9 and TRBJ2-5, is DSGVTQTPKHLITATGQRVTLRCSPRSGDLSVYWYQQSLDQGLQFLIQYYNGEERAKGNILERFSAQQFPDLHSELNLSSLELGDSALYFCASTRGTGALGETQYFGPGTRLLVL.

This clone showed up just a few times. The rearrangement links TRBV9 to TRBJ1-2; 7 bases fit TRBD1. The CDR3 has 15 residues. Germline-derived CDR1 and CDR2 are SGDLS and YYNGEE. Trimming took 1 base from V and 4 from J; bases not matched to a gene: 7. The CDR3 sequence is CASSVISTGVYGYTF. CDR3 DNA sequence: TGTGCCAGCAGCGTAATCTCCACAGGGGTCTATGGCTACACCTTC.

This clone was counted between two and nine times. This chain links TRBV5-1 with TRBJ2-3, with 8 bases that match TRBD1. This CDR3 is 13 amino acids long. V trimming: 6 bases; J trimming: 6 bases; junction bases outside the gene matches: 6. Germline-derived CDR1 and CDR2 are SGHRS and YFSETQ. The CDR3 sequence is CASTRQGLDTQYF. CDR3 nucleotides: TGCGCCAGCACCCGACAGGGGTTGGATACGCAGTATTTT.

Only a few counts were recorded for this clone. The chain is built from TRBV29-1 and TRBJ2-3, with D perhaps TRBD2 (5 bases). CDR1 is SQVTM and CDR2 is ANQGSEA in the germline V gene. This CDR3 comprises 12 residues. The V and J ends lost 7 bases and 0 bases respectively, with 8 bases between them. The CDR3 reads CSGSGSTDTQYF. CDR3 DNA sequence: TGCAGCGGGAGCGGTAGCACAGATACGCAGTATTTT.

This clone was observed a few times. The gene calls are TRBV7-6 and TRBJ2-5, with 12 positions matching TRBD2. The V segment lost 3 bases and the J segment 4 bases; nucleotides outside the gene matches: 3. This CDR3 has 15 amino acids. Looked up from germline, CDR1 is SGHVS and CDR2 is FNYEAQ. The CDR3 DNA reads as TGTGCCAGCAGCTTGGGACTAGCGGGTAGAGAGACCCAGTACTTC. Its protein is CASSLGLAGRETQYF.

This clone was observed a handful of times. This chain joins TRBV5-1 and TRBJ1-1, with D unclear. V gave up 2 bases and J gave up 2 bases, with 7 bases separating them. CDR1 is SGHRS and CDR2 is YFSETQ in the germline V gene. The length of the CDR3 is 13 residues. The CDR3 loop is CASSFNRNTEAFF. The DNA of the CDR3 is TGCGCCAGCAGCTTTAACAGAAACACTGAAGCTTTCTTT. The variable domain in full, with the rest retrieved from reference TRBV5-1 and TRBJ1-1, is KAGVTQTPRYLIKTRGQQVTLSCSPISGHRSVSWYQQTPGQGLQFLFEYFSETQRNKGNFPGRFSGRQFSNSRSEMNVSTLELGDSALYLCASSFNRNTEAFFGQGTRLTVV.

This clone occurred a few times. The rearrangement links TRBV9 to TRBJ2-1; 8 bases match TRBD2. The CDR3 sequence is 18 residues long. The germline V gene has CDR1 SGDLS and CDR2 YYNGEE. Trimming removed 3 bases from V and 3 bases from J; junction bases left unmatched: 14. The CDR3 reads CASSASLRRGANYNEQFF. CDR3 sequence (DNA): TGTGCCAGCAGCGCCTCCCTTCGGCGGGGGGCGAACTACAATGAGCAGTTCTTC.

The chain's CDR3 is CASRPRPSGGPDTQYF. The CDR3 nucleotides read TGTGCCAGCAGACCCCGGCCGAGCGGGGGCCCAGATACGCAGTATTTT. The chain couples TRBV5-4 to TRBJ2-3, with TRBD2 identical over 8 bases. V trimming: 5 bases; J trimming: 4 bases; junction bases outside the gene matches: 12. The CDR3 is made up of 16 amino acids. Germline V gene data show CDR1 as SGHNT and CDR2 as YYREEE (reference sequence).

The chain combines TRBV7-8 with TRBJ2-7, with a tentative D call TRBD2 (7 bases). The V end lost 5 bases, the J end lost 6 bases, and 29 bases lay between the germline ends. Germline lookup yields CDR1 SGHVS and CDR2 FQNEAQ. The CDR3 spans 18 residues. This CDR3 reads CASSIERGGRGPTREQYF. CDR3 nucleotides: TGTGCCAGCAGCATAGAGAGGGGGGGCCGGGGGCCGACCCGCGAGCAGTACTTC.

This clone turned up a few times. V usage is TRBV2 and J usage is TRBJ2-1; D gene unclear. V shed 6 bases and J shed 7 bases, with 10 bases lying between them. The CDR3 extends over 12 amino acids. Germline values: CDR1 SNHLY, CDR2 FYNNEI. Written as DNA, the CDR3 is TGTGCCAGCAGGTTAGAAGATAATGAGCAGTTCTTC. Its translation is CASRLEDNEQFF.

This clone has only a few counts. The chain has TRBV29-1 and TRBJ2-4; D is possibly TRBD1 (5 bases). This CDR3 region has 15 residues. Germline V gene data show CDR1 as SQVTM and CDR2 as ANQGSEA. Trimming pared 2 bases from V and 0 bases from J, leaving 11 bases between. The CDR3 reads CSVERGSGAKNIQYF. Written as DNA, the CDR3 is TGCAGCGTTGAAAGGGGTTCAGGAGCCAAAAACATTCAGTACTTC.

In this sample, this clone turned up a few times. The rearrangement joins TRBV7-9 to TRBJ2-3; 8 bases align to TRBD1. V lost 2 bases and J lost 12; bases outside the gene matches: 7. This CDR3 spans 13 amino acids. Per the germline V gene, CDR1 is SEHNR and CDR2 is FQNEAQ (reference sequence). In DNA form, the CDR3 reads TGTGCCAGCAGCTTACTCGGGACAGGCACCCAGTATTTT. Its protein is CASSLLGTGTQYF.

The rearrangement uses TRBV7-9 and TRBJ2-3; TRBD2 matches 15 bases. The germline CDR1 and CDR2 sequences are SEHNR and FQNEAQ (reference sequence). The CDR3 is 17 residues long. After removal of 5 bases from V and 7 bases from J, the junction contained 10 bases not matched to a gene. This chain's CDR3 is CASSNGLAGGRGNTQYF. The CDR3 nucleotides are TGTGCCAGCAGCAACGGACTAGCGGGGGGGCGGGGGAATACGCAGTATTTT.